This is a list of T cell receptor beta chains from one sample in a study of cytomegalovirus exposure and HLA in healthy donors. Measured with immunoSEQ multiplex PCR; TCRdb has only the in-frame clones, and not every one. The sample records 250,000 to 400,000 clones, approximately 91% being singletons. Material: PBMCs. The origin of the receptors is a man in his thirties or forties in good health and CMV-seronegative. Each CDR3 is given with its conserved first and last residue. A D gene is named only where the DNA matches it firmly. Size is omitted from some rows. Given values are once, few, many or a class for expanded clones.

v_gene: TRBV11-2; j_gene: TRBJ1-5; d_gene: TRBD1; abundance: .; CDR3nt: TGTGCCAGCAGCTTAGGGGGGACAGACAATCAGCCCCAGCATTTT; CDR3aa: CASSLGGTDNQPQHF
v_gene: TRBV28; j_gene: TRBJ1-2; d_gene: .; abundance: .; CDR3nt: TGTGCCAGCAGTTTATGGCCGTCGGGGTATGGCTACACCTTC; CDR3aa: CASSLWPSGYGYTF
v_gene: TRBV27; j_gene: TRBJ1-1; d_gene: TRBD1; abundance: .; CDR3nt: TGTGCCAGCAGAGGGGGCCAGAACACTGAAGCTTTCTTT; CDR3aa: CASRGGQNTEAFF
v_gene: TRBV4-3; j_gene: TRBJ1-1; d_gene: .; abundance: .; CDR3nt: TGCGCCAGCAGCCAAGAGGGGCACACTGAAGCTTTCTTT; CDR3aa: CASSQEGHTEAFF
v_gene: TRBV9; j_gene: TRBJ1-1; d_gene: TRBD1; abundance: .; CDR3nt: TGTGCCAGCAGCGCGGACAGGGAGGACACTGAAGCTTTCTTT; CDR3aa: CASSADREDTEAFF
v_gene: TRBV25-1; j_gene: TRBJ1-5; d_gene: .; abundance: few; CDR3nt: TGTGCCAGCAGTGATCGGGGCAATCAGCCCCAGCATTTT; CDR3aa: CASSDRGNQPQHF
v_gene: TRBV5-6; j_gene: TRBJ2-2; d_gene: TRBD1; abundance: .; CDR3nt: TGTGCCAGCAGCTTGATTGGGACAGTGGGGACCGGGGAGCTGTTTTTT; CDR3aa: CASSLIGTVGTGELFF
v_gene: TRBV18; j_gene: TRBJ1-4; d_gene: .; abundance: .; CDR3nt: TGTGCCAGCTCACATTCGGGAGAGAGAGAAAAACTGTTTTTT; CDR3aa: CASSHSGEREKLFF
v_gene: TRBV12-2; j_gene: TRBJ1-4; d_gene: .; abundance: .; CDR3nt: TGTGCAAGTCGCGGACAGGCTGGACTGGGTAATGAAAAACTGTTTTTT; CDR3aa: CASRGQAGLGNEKLFF
v_gene: TRBV2; j_gene: TRBJ2-4; d_gene: .; abundance: .; CDR3nt: TGTGCCAGCAGTGACCCCCCGGGCGGGGTCAAAAACATTCAGTACTTC; CDR3aa: CASSDPPGGVKNIQYF
v_gene: TRBV5-1; j_gene: TRBJ2-7; d_gene: TRBD2; abundance: .; CDR3nt: TGCGCCAGCAGCGCCGCGACTAGCGGGCCCTCCTACGAGCAGTACTTC; CDR3aa: CASSAATSGPSYEQYF
v_gene: TRBV7-9; j_gene: TRBJ2-7; d_gene: .; abundance: .; CDR3nt: TGTGCCAGCAGCTTCCCCCGGGACATCCCTTCCTACGAGCAGTACTTC; CDR3aa: CASSFPRDIPSYEQYF
v_gene: TRBV5-1; j_gene: TRBJ2-7; d_gene: TRBD1; abundance: .; CDR3nt: TGCGCCAGCAGCTTGGGACAGGGGTTCTCCTACGAGCAGTACTTC; CDR3aa: CASSLGQGFSYEQYF
v_gene: TRBV5-1; j_gene: TRBJ2-5; d_gene: .; abundance: .; CDR3nt: TGCGCCAGCAGCCCGGGAAACCAAGAGACCCAGTACTTC; CDR3aa: CASSPGNQETQYF
v_gene: TRBV6-6; j_gene: TRBJ1-2; d_gene: .; abundance: .; CDR3nt: TGTGCCAGCAGTTACTCAGGGGGAGGCTACACCTTC; CDR3aa: CASSYSGGGYTF
v_gene: TRBV11-2; j_gene: TRBJ1-2; d_gene: .; abundance: .; CDR3nt: TGTGCCAGCAGCTTACTCCGCAGGGTCCGGAGAGACTATGGCTACACCTTC; CDR3aa: CASSLLRRVRRDYGYTF